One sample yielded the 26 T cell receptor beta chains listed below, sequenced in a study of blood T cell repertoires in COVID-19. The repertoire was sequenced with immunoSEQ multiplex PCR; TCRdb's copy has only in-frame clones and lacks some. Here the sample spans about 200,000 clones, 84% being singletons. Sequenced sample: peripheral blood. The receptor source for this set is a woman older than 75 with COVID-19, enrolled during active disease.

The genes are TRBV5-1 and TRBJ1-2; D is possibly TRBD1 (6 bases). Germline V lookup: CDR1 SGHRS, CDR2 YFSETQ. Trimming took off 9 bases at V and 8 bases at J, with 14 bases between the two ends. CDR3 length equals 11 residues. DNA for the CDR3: TGCGCCATTACGGGACATTACGGCTACACCTTC. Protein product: CAITGHYGYTF. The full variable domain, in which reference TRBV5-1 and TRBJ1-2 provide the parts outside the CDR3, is KAGVTQTPRYLIKTRGQQVTLSCSPISGHRSVSWYQQTPGQGLQFLFEYFSETQRNKGNFPGRFSGRQFSNSRSEMNVSTLELGDSALYLCAITGHYGYTFGSGTRLTVV.

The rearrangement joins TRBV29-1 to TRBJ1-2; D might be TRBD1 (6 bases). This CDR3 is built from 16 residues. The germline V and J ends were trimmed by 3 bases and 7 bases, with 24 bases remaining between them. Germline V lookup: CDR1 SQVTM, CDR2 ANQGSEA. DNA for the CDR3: TGCAGCGTTGATCACCCACAGGGTTTATGGTGGTCTGGCTACACCTTC. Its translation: CSVDHPQGLWWSGYTF.

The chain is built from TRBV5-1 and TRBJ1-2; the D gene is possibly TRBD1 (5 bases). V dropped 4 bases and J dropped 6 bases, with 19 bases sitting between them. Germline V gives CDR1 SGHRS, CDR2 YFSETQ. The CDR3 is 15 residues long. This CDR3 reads CASSMGNTGGDGYTF. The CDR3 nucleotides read TGCGCCAGCAGCATGGGTAACACAGGAGGGGATGGCTACACCTTC.

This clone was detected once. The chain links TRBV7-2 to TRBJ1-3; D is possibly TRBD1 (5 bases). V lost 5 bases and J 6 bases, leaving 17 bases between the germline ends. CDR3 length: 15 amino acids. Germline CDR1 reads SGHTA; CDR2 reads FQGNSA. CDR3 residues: CASSPRGGTPNTIYF. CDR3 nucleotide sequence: TGTGCCAGCAGCCCACGGGGGGGGACGCCAAACACCATATATTTT.

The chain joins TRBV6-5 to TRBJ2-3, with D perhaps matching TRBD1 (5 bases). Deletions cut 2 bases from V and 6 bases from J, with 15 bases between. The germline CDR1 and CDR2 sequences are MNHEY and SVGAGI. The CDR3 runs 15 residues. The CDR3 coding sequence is TGTGCCAGCAGTTACCAAGGGGTTAGCTTGGATACGCAGTATTTT. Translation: CASSYQGVSLDTQYF.

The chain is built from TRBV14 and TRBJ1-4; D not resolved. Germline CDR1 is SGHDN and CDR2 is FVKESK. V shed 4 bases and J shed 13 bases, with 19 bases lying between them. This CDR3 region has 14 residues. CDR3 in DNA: TGTGCCAGCAGCCTGCAAGCCGCCGCGGGGATACTGTTTTTT. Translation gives CASSLQAAAGILFF.

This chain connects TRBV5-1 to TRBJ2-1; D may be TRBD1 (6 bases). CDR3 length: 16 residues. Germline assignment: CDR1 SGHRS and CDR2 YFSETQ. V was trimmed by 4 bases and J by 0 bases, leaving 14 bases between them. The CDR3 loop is CASSRVQGISYNEQFF. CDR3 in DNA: TGCGCCAGCAGCAGGGTACAGGGAATCTCCTACAATGAGCAGTTCTTC.

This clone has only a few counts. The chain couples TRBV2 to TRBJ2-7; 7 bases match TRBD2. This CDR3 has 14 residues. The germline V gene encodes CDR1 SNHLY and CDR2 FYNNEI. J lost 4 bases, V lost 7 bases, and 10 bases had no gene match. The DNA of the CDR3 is TGTGCCAGCAAGTCGAGAAGCGGGGTTTACGAGCAGTACTTC. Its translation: CASKSRSGVYEQYF.

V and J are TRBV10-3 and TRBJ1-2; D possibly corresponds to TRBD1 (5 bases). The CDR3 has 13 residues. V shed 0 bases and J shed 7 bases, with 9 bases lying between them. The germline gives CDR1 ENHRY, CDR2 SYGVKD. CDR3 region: CAISESQVGGYTF. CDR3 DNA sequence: TGTGCCATCAGTGAGTCACAGGTCGGTGGCTACACCTTC.

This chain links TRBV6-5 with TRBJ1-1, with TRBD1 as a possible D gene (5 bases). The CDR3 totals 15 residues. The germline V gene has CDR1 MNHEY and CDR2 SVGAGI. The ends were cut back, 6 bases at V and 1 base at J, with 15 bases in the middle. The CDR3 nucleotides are TGTGCCAGCAGCCGCGGACACTTAGAGAACACTGAAGCTTTCTTT. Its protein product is CASSRGHLENTEAFF.

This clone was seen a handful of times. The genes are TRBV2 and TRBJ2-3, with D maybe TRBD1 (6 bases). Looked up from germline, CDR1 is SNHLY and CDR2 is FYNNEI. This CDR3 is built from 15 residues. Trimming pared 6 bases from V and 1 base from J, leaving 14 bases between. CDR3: CASRLGAWGTDTQYF. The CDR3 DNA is TGTGCCAGCAGATTGGGGGCTTGGGGCACAGATACGCAGTATTTT.

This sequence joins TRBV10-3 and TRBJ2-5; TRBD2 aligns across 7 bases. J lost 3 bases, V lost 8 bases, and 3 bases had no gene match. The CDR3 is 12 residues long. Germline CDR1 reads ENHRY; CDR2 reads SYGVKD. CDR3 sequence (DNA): TGTGCCATCGGTCTAGCGGAAGAGACCCAGTACTTC. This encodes CAIGLAEETQYF.

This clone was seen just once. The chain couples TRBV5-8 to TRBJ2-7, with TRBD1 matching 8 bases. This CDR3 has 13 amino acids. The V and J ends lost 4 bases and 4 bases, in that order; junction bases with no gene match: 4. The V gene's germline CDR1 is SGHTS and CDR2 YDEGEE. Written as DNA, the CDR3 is TGTGCCAGCAGCGGACAGGGAAGGTACGAGCAGTACTTC. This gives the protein CASSGQGRYEQYF.

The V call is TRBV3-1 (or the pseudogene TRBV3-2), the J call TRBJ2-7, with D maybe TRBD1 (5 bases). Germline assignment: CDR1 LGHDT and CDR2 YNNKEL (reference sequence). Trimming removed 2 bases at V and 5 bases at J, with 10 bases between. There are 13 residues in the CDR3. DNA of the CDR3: TGTGCCAGCAGCCAACTAGGGGCAGACGAGCAGTACTTC. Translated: CASSQLGADEQYF.

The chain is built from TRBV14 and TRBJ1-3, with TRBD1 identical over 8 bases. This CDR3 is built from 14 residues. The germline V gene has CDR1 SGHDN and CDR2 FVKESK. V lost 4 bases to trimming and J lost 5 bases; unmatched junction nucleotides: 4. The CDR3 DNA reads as TGTGCCAGCAGCCCCGGACAGGGCCGAAACACCATATATTTT. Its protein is CASSPGQGRNTIYF.

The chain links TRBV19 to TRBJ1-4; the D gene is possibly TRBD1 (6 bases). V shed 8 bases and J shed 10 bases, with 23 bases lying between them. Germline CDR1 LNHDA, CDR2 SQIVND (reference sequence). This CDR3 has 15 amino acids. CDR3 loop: CASALAGFGRGKLFF. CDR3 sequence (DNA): TGTGCCAGTGCCCTCGCCGGATTTGGCAGGGGAAAACTGTTTTTT.

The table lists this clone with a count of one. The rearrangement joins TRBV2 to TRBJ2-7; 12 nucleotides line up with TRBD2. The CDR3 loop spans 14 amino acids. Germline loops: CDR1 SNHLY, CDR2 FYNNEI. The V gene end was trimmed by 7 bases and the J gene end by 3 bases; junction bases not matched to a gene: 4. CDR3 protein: CASTRTSGVYEQYF. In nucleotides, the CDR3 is TGTGCCAGCACCAGGACTAGCGGGGTCTACGAGCAGTACTTC.

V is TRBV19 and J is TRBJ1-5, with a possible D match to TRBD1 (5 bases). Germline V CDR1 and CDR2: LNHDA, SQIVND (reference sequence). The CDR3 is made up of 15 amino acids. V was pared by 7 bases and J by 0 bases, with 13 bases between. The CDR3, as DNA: TGTGCCAGTATCCGGGGGGTGAATAGCAATCAGCCCCAGCATTTT. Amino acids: CASIRGVNSNQPQHF.

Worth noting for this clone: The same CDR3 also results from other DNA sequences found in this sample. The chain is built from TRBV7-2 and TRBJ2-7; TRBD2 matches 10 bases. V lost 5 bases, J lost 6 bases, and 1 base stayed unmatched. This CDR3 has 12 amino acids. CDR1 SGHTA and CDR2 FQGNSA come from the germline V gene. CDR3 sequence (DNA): TGTGCCAGCAGCCGACTAGCGGGCGAGCAGTACTTC. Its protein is CASSRLAGEQYF.

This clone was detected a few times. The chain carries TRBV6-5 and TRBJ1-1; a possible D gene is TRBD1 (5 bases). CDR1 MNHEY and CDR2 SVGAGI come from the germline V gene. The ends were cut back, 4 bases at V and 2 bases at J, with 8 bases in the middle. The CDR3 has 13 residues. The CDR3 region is CASSWGSNTEAFF. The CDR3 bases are TGTGCCAGCAGTTGGGGCAGCAACACTGAAGCTTTCTTT.

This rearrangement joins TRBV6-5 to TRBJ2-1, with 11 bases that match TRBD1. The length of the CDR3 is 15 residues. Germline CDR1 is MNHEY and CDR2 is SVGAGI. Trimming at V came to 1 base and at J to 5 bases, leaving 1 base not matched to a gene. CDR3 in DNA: TGTGCCAGCAGTTACTGGGACAGGGGGGACAATGAGCAGTTCTTC. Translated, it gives CASSYWDRGDNEQFF.

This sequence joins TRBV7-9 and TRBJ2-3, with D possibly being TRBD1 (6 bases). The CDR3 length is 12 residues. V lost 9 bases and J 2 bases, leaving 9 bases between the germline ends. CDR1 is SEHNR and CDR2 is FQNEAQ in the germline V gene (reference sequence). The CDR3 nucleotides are TGTGCCAGACAGGGCCTCACAGATACGCAGTATTTT. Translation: CARQGLTDTQYF. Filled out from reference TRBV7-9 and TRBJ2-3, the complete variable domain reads DTGVSQNPRHKITKRGQNVTFRCDPISEHNRLYWYRQTLGQGPEFLTYFQNEAQLEKSRLLSDRFSAERPKGSFSTLEIQRTEQGDSAMYLCARQGLTDTQYFGPGTRLTVL.

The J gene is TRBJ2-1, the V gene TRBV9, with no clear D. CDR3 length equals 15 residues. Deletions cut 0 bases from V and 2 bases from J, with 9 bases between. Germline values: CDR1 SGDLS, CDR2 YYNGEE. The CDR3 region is CASSVASFPYNEQFF. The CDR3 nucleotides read TGTGCCAGCAGCGTAGCTAGTTTCCCCTACAATGAGCAGTTCTTC.

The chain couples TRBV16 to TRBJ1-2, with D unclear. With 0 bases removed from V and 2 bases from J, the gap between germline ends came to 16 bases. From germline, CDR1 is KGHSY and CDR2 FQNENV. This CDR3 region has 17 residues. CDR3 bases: TGTGCCAGCAGCCAATCCCGGCAGGTTCGGAACAACTATGGCTACACCTTC. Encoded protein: CASSQSRQVRNNYGYTF.

The DNA for the CDR3 is TGCAGCGTTGGGACAGCCCAGCGGACTGAAGCTTTCTTT. Translating it yields CSVGTAQRTEAFF. The chain is built from TRBV29-1 and TRBJ1-1; tentative D call: TRBD1 (6 bases). The CDR3 contains 13 residues. Germline V gene data show CDR1 as SQVTM and CDR2 as ANQGSEA. V was clipped by 4 bases and J by 5 bases, with 14 bases between them.

The CDR3 bases are TGCAGTGCTAGTCTCGGGACTGGTGGATACAATGAGCAGTTCTTC. Its protein is CSASLGTGGYNEQFF. This chain joins TRBV20-1 and TRBJ2-1; D may be TRBD2 (6 bases). Trimming stripped 3 bases from V and 4 bases from J, with 16 bases between. CDR1 DFQATT and CDR2 SNEGSKA come from the germline V gene (reference sequence). The CDR3 is 15 residues long.